The entry that follows covers one T cell receptor beta chain sequence. The antigen remains unidentified. These data originate in a study of T cell responses to AZD1222 COVID-19 vaccine. Overall study: Second-dose schedules of about 4 or about 12 weeks were combined. Study outcomes and limitations: Donors were mostly white British, more females; clonal diversity possibly underestimated. The CD4 TCRs associated with vaccination extended across spike and predominated at 160-218 and 743-854.

Assay: immunoSEQ multiplex PCR; the TCRdb copy retains only in-frame clones and omits some. The table records over 110,000 clones, 75% to 95% of them present only once. The sample here was peripheral blood, taken on day 0 of AZD1222 vaccination. The receptor was isolated from an adult in good health.

CDR3 region: CATSTPGRLTEAFF. Written as DNA, the CDR3 is TGTGCCACCAGCACGCCGGGGCGCTTAACTGAAGCTTTCTTT. This rearrangement joins TRBV15 to TRBJ1-1; perhaps TRBD1 as D (5 bases). The CDR3 loop spans 14 amino acids. With 4 bases removed from V and 5 bases from J, the gap between germline ends came to 14 bases. Germline CDR1 reads LNHNV; CDR2 reads YYDKDF (reference sequence).